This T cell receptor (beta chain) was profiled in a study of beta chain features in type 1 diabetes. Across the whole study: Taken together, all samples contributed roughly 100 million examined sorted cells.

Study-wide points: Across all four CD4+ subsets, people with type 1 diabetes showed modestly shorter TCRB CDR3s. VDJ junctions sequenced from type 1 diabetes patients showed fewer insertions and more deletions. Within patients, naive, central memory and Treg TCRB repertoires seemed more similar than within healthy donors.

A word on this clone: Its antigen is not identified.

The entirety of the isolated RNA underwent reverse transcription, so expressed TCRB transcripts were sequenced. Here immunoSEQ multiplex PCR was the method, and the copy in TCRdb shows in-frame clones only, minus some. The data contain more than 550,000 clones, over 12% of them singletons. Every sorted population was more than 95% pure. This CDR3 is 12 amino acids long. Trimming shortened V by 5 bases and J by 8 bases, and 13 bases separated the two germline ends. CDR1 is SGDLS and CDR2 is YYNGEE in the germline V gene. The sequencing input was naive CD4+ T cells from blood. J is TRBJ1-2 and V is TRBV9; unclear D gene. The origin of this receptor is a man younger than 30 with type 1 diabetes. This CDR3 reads CASSRAGPGYTF. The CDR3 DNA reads TGTGCCAGCAGTCGGGCGGGCCCAGGCTACACCTTC.